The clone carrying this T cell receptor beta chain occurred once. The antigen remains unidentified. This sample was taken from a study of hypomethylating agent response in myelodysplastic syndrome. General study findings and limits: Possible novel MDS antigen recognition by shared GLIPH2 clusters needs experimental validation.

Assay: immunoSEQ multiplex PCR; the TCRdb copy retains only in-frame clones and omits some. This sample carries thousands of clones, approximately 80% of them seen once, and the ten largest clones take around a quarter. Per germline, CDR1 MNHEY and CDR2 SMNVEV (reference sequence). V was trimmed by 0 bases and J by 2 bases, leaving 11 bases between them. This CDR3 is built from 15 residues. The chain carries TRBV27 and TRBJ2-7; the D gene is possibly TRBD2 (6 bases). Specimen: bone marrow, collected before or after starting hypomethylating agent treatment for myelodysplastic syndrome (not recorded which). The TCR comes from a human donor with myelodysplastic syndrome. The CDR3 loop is CASSLSGTRTYEQYF. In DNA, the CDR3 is TGTGCCAGCAGTTTATCCGGGACTCGGACCTACGAGCAGTACTTC.